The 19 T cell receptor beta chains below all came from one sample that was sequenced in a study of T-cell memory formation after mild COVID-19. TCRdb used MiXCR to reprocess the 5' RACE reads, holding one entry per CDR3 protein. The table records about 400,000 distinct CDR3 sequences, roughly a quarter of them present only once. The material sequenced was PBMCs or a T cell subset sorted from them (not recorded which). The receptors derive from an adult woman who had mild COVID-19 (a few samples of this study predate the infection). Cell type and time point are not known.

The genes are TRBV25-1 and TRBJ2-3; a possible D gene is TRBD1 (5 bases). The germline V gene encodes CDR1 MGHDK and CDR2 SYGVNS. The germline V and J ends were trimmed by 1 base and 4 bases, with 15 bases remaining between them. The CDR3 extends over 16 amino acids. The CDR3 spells CASSESPGLGADTQYF. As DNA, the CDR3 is TGTGCCAGCAGTGAATCCCCAGGGCTCGGAGCAGATACGCAGTATTTT. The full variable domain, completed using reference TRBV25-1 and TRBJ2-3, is EADIYQTPRYLVIGTGKKITLECSQTMGHDKMYWYQQDPGMELHLIHYSYGVNSTEKGDLSSESTVSRIRTEHFPLTLESARPSHTSQYLCASSESPGLGADTQYFGPGTRLTVL.

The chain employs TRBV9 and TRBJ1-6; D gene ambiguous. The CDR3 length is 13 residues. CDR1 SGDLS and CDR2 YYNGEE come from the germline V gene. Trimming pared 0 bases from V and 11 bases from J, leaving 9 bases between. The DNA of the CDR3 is TGTGCCAGCAGCGTAGATGTGGGAACACCCCTCCACTTT. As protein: CASSVDVGTPLHF.

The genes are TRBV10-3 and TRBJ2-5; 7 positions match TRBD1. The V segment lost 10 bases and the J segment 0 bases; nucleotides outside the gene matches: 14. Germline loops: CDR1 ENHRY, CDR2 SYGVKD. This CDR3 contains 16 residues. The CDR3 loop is CASRPDRDRYQETQYF. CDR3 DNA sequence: TGTGCCAGCCGGCCAGACAGGGACCGGTACCAAGAGACCCAGTACTTC.

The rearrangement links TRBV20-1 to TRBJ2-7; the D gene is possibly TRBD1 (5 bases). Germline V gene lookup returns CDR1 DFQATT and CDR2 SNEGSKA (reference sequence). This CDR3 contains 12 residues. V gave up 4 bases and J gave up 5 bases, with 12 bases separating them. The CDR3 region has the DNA TGCAGTGCTACGCAGGGAAGTCACGAGCAGTACTTC. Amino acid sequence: CSATQGSHEQYF.

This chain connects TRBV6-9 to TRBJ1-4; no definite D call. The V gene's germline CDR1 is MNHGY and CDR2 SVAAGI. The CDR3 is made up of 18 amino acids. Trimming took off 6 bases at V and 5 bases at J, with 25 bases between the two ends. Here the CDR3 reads CASSYPPPADILNEKLFF. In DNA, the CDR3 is TGTGCCAGCAGCTATCCCCCACCCGCCGATATATTAAATGAAAAACTGTTTTTT.

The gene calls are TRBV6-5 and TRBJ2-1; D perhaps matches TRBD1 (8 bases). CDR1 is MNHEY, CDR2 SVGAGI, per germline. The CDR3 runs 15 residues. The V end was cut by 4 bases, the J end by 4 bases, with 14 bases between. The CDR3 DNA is TGTGCCAGCAGTTTTGACAGGGGAGGGTACAATGAGCAGTTCTTC. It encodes CASSFDRGGYNEQFF.

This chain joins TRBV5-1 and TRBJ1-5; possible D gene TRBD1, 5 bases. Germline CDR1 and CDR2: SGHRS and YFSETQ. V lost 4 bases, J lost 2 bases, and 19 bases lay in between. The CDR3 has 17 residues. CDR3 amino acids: CASSPGRSNVGNQPQHF. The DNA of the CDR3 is TGCGCCAGCAGCCCGGGACGATCGAATGTGGGCAATCAGCCCCAGCATTTT.

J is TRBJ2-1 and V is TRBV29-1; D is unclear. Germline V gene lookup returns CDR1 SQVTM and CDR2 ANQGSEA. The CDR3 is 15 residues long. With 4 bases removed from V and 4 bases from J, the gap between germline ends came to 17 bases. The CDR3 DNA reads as TGCAGCGTTGCCCTGGCGGCAGGCGTATACAATGAGCAGTTCTTC. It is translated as CSVALAAGVYNEQFF.

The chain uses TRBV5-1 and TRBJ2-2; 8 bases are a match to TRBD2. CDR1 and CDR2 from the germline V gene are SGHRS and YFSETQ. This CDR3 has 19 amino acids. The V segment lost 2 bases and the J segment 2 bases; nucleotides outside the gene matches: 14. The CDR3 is CASSFPKAGATINTGELFF. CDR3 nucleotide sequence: TGCGCCAGCAGCTTCCCCAAAGCGGGGGCCACAATCAACACCGGGGAGCTGTTTTTT. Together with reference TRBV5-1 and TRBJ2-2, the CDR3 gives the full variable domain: KAGVTQTPRYLIKTRGQQVTLSCSPISGHRSVSWYQQTPGQGLQFLFEYFSETQRNKGNFPGRFSGRQFSNSRSEMNVSTLELGDSALYLCASSFPKAGATINTGELFFGEGSRLTVL.

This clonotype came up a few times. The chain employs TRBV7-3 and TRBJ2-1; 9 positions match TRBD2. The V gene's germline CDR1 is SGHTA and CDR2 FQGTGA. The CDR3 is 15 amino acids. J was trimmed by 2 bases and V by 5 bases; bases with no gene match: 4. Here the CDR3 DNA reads TGTGCCAGCAGCCTCGGACTAGCGACCTACAATGAGCAGTTCTTC. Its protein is CASSLGLATYNEQFF.

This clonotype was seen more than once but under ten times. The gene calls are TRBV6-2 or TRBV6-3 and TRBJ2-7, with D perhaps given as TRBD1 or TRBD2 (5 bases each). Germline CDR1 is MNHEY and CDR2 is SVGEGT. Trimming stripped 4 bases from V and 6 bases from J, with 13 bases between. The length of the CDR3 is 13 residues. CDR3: CASSSRETLEQYF. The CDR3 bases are TGTGCCAGCAGTTCCAGGGAGACCCTCGAGCAGTACTTC.

The CDR3 sequence is CASSQVATANTGELFF. The CDR3 DNA is TGCGCCAGCAGCCAGGTAGCCACCGCGAACACCGGGGAGCTGTTTTTT. The V and J genes are TRBV4-1 and TRBJ2-2, with D unresolved. The germline CDR1 and CDR2 sequences are MGHRA and YSYEKL. The CDR3 runs 16 residues. V lost 3 bases and J lost 0, with 11 bases in between.

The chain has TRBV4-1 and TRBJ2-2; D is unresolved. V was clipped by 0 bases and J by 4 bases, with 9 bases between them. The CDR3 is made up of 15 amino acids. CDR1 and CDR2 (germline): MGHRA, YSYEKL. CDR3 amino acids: CASSQDKLITGELFF. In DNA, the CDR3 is TGCGCCAGCAGCCAAGATAAACTGATCACCGGGGAGCTGTTTTTT.

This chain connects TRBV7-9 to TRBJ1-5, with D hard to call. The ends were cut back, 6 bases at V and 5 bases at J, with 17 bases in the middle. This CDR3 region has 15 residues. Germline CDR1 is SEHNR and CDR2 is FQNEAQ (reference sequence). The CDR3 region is CASRRRSGQDQPQHF. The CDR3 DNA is TGTGCCAGCAGGCGTCGGAGTGGGCAAGATCAGCCCCAGCATTTT.

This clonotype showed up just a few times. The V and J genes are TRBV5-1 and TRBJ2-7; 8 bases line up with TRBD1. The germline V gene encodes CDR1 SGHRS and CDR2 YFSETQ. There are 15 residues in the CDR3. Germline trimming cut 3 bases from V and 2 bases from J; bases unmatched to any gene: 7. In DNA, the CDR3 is TGCGCCAGCAGCTATGATGACAGGGGAACCTACGAGCAGTACTTC. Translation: CASSYDDRGTYEQYF.

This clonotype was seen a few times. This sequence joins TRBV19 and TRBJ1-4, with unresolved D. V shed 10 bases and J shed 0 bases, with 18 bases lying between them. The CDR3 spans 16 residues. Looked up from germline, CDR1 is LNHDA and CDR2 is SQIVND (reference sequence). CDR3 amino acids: CATAGRAGTTNEKLFF. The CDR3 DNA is TGTGCCACCGCGGGGAGGGCGGGCACAACTAATGAAAAACTGTTTTTT.

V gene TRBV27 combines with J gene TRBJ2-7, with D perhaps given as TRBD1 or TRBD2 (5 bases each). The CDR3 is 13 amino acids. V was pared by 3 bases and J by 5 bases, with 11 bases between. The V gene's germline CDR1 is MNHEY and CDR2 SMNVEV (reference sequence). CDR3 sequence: CASSLGERDEQYF. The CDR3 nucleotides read TGTGCCAGCAGTTTGGGGGAAAGGGACGAGCAGTACTTC.

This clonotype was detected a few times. The CDR3 reads CATMGSFTDTQYF. CDR3 DNA: TGTGCCACCATGGGGTCTTTCACAGATACGCAGTATTTT. V and J are TRBV24-1 and TRBJ2-3; no definite D call. The CDR3 covers 13 residues. Germline loops: CDR1 KGHDR, CDR2 SFDVKD. The V end was cut by 8 bases, the J end by 2 bases, with 10 bases between.

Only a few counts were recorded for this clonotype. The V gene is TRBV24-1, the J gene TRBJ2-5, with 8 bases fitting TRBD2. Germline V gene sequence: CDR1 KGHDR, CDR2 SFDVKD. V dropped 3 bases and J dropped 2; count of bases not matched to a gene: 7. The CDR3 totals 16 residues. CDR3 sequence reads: CATSDAGGTSQETQYF. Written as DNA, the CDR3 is TGTGCCACCAGTGATGCAGGCGGGACTAGTCAAGAGACCCAGTACTTC.